This T cell receptor (beta chain) was sequenced in a study of shared clonotypes between healthy human individuals. Points from the study as a whole: Genetic and exposure-history diversity was limited by the small donor number. Only blood underwent sampling, and tissue repertoires likely differ.

Remarks on this clone: Its target is not known.

Authors' processing steps: Junction-only sequences without quality scores were provided by ImmunoSEQ, so filtering was different. TCRdb's table, derived via immunoSEQ multiplex PCR, lists solely in-frame clones and lacks some. V and J calls plus clone size are reproduced from that table; the DNA served to infer D and trimming. The sample lists hundreds of thousands of clones, around 75% occurring once. V shed 0 bases and J 6 bases; nucleotides not matched to a gene: 9. The CDR3 runs to 16 residues. Germline lookup yields CDR1 LGHNA and CDR2 YSLEER. The receptor's source is a woman aged 40 to 50 in good health. Some clones in this sample may be carry-over from other donors' samples. The genes are TRBV4-3 and TRBJ2-3; 7 positions agree with TRBD2. The sequencing input was PBMCs. The CDR3 region has the DNA TGCGCCAGCAGCCAAGATTTTGCGGGAGTAAAGGATACGCAGTATTTT. Its protein product is CASSQDFAGVKDTQYF.